This T cell receptor (beta chain) was profiled in a study of identical twins. General study findings and limits: Zero-insertion analyses might be partly confounded by invariant T cells like MAIT and iNKT. Memory repertoires showed no such pattern, whereas abundant cord blood beta clonotypes carried fewer insertions.

From germline, CDR1 is MNHEY and CDR2 SVGAGI. There are 14 residues in the CDR3. Trimming removed 2 bases from V and 5 bases from J; junction bases left unmatched: 5. TCRdb itself ran the 5' RACE reads through MiXCR, one entry per CDR3 protein. The table has approximately 410,000 distinct CDR3 sequences, roughly 20% seen once; the top ten hold approximately 12%. To note about this clonotype: Its antigen is not identified.

The chain carries TRBV6-5 and TRBJ2-5, with TRBD2 matching over 7 bases. Sequences were obtained from naive T cells sorted from blood. The receptor was isolated from a man aged 50 or older in good health. The CDR3 is CASSYASGFETQYF. The CDR3 nucleotides read TGTGCCAGCAGTTACGCTAGCGGTTTCGAGACCCAGTACTTC.